Listed below are T cell receptor beta chains from one sample, sequenced in a study of blood T cell repertoires in COVID-19. Some clones are missing from TCRdb's copy, which holds only in-frame ones; the method was immunoSEQ multiplex PCR. Here the sample spans a few hundred thousand clones, about 80% being singletons. Source material: peripheral blood. The source is a man at least 80 years old with acute or convalescent COVID-19. Each CDR3 is given with its conserved first and last residue. The D gene is left open where the match is weak. Size values are once, few and many counts, or a class for expanded clones, and some rows have none.

TRBD1,TRBJ1-2,.,TRBV5-8,TGTGCCAGCAGCTGGGACAGGGACTATGGCTACACCTTC,CASSWDRDYGYTF
.,TRBJ2-2,.,TRBV5-1,TGCGCCAGCAAACAGGGTTCGGCGAACACCGGGGAGCTGTTTTTT,CASKQGSANTGELFF
TRBD1,TRBJ1-6,.,TRBV7-6,TGTGCCAGCAGCCTGGCAGGGGGCGCGTTTTCACCCCTCCACTTT,CASSLAGGAFSPLHF
TRBD1,TRBJ1-4,.,TRBV6-5,TGTGCCAGCAGATCCGACAGGGGGGAGAGACTGTTTTTT,CASRSDRGERLFF
TRBD1,TRBJ1-1,once,TRBV4-2,TGTGCCAGCAGCCCCGACAGGGCCACTGAAGCTTTCTTT,CASSPDRATEAFF
TRBD1,TRBJ1-2,.,TRBV7-9,TGTGCCAGCAGCGGGGGACAGGGCAGCTACACCTTC,CASSGGQGSYTF
TRBD1,TRBJ1-2,.,TRBV6-5,TGTGCCAGCAGTTACTACCCGGGACAGGGGAACTATGGCTACACCTTC,CASSYYPGQGNYGYTF
TRBD1,TRBJ1-6,.,TRBV19,TGTGCCAGTAGCCCGACAGGGTGGGATTCACCCCTCCACTTT,CASSPTGWDSPLHF
TRBD1,TRBJ1-6,.,TRBV2,TGTGCCAGCAGGGATACAGGGGGTCGCTCACCCCTCCACTTT,CASRDTGGRSPLHF
TRBD1,TRBJ1-5,.,TRBV24-1,TGTGCCACCAGTGACCGACAGGGTTATCAGCCCCAGCATTTT,CATSDRQGYQPQHF
TRBD2,TRBJ2-3,once,TRBV13,TGTGCCAGCAGCCTCGGGACTAGCGGGAGAACAGATACGCAGTATTTT,CASSLGTSGRTDTQYF